The 6 T cell receptor beta chains below come from one sample, sequenced in a study of blood T cell repertoires in COVID-19. The table came from immunoSEQ multiplex PCR; TCRdb's copy has only in-frame clones and leaves some out. The sample yields hundreds of thousands of clones, nearly 90% seen once. The source material was PBMCs or T cells enriched from blood (not recorded which). The source of these receptors is a woman in her late teens or twenties with acute COVID-19.

The V and J genes are TRBV27 and TRBJ1-1, with 7 bases that match TRBD1. The V and J ends lost 6 bases and 1 base, in that order; junction bases with no gene match: 5. This CDR3 is 14 amino acids long. Germline V gene data show CDR1 as MNHEY and CDR2 as SMNVEV (reference sequence). For the CDR3, the DNA is TGTGCCAGCAGCCTCGCAGGGGGGAACACTGAAGCTTTCTTT. It specifies CASSLAGGNTEAFF.

The genes are TRBV9 and TRBJ2-7; TRBD2 is a possible D gene (5 bases). This CDR3 is built from 21 residues. From germline, CDR1 is SGDLS and CDR2 YYNGEE. V was shortened by 4 bases and J by 2 bases, with 34 bases between the two germline ends. In DNA form, the CDR3 reads TGTGCCAGCAGCTTACAATCCGGGATAGGGCTGATCGAGACTGGGACCTACGAGCAGTACTTC. It encodes CASSLQSGIGLIETGTYEQYF.

V usage is TRBV28 and J usage is TRBJ2-7; D may be TRBD2 (6 bases). Trimming stripped 4 bases from V and 6 bases from J, with 10 bases between. Looked up from germline, CDR1 is MDHEN and CDR2 is SYDVKM. The CDR3 covers 12 residues. CDR3 bases: TGTGCCAGCAGTTGGAACGGGGGCGAGCAGTACTTC. This encodes CASSWNGGEQYF.

This sequence joins TRBV12-3 or TRBV12-4 and TRBJ1-1; unclear D gene. V gave up 8 bases and J gave up 6 bases, with 16 bases separating them. CDR3 length: 13 residues. As DNA, the CDR3 is TGTGCCAGCCGGCAGGAGGGTTTCTCTGAAGCTTTCTTT. This translates into CASRQEGFSEAFF.

Only a few counts were recorded for this clone. The chain has TRBV5-1 and TRBJ2-3, with TRBD1 as a possible D gene (5 bases). V was cut by 10 bases and J by 0 bases, with 12 bases left in between. The CDR3 is made up of 13 amino acids. The germline V gene has CDR1 SGHRS and CDR2 YFSETQ. CDR3 DNA sequence: TGCGCCTCCAGGGAACTCAGCACAGATACGCAGTATTTT. Translated: CASRELSTDTQYF.

J is TRBJ2-2 and V is TRBV5-1, with 12 bases fitting TRBD1. Germline CDR1 SGHRS, CDR2 YFSETQ. The CDR3 is 15 amino acids. With V trimmed by 4 bases and J by 4 bases, 2 bases remained unmatched. This CDR3 reads CASSKGQGATGELFF. CDR3 bases: TGCGCCAGCAGCAAGGGACAGGGGGCCACCGGGGAGCTGTTTTTT.